The 11 T cell receptor beta chains reported below all come from one sample, sequenced in a study of technical replicates of blood from a few donors (dated by TCRdb to 2016 to 2017). Library preparation employed the immunoSEQ multiplex PCR assay. Imported from immuneACCESS, the table was reduced by TCRdb to in-frame sequences with V and J called. These copies leave out some clones; in studies compared against another copy, an unresolved V gene accounts for under half, and the cause of the remainder is not known. The sample records about 59,000 clones, 85% to 95% of which are singletons. The ten largest clonotypes hold 4.2% of the sample. Source material: PBMCs. Source of these receptors: a human donor in good health. Some clones in this sample may be carry-over from other donors' samples.

The CDR3 DNA sequence: TGTGCCAGCCAGGACAGCCGAGGGCGAAACACCATATATTTT. Its translation: CASQDSRGRNTIYF. V and J are TRBV6-1 and TRBJ1-3; D might be TRBD1 (6 bases). Trimming shortened V by 8 bases and J by 5 bases, and 16 bases separated the two germline ends. Germline V lookup: CDR1 MNHNS, CDR2 SASEGT. This CDR3 comprises 14 residues.

The chain uses TRBV7-7 and TRBJ2-3; TRBD2 might be the D (6 bases). This CDR3 is 17 amino acids long. Deletions cut 6 bases from V and 2 bases from J, with 21 bases between. CDR1 and CDR2 (germline): SSHAT, FNYEAQ (reference sequence). The CDR3 nucleotides read TGTGCCAGCAGACTCATCGCGGGGCAGGGCTACACAGATACGCAGTATTTT. Translation gives CASRLIAGQGYTDTQYF.

The chain links TRBV5-5 to TRBJ1-2; 8 bases align to TRBD1. V was pared by 0 bases and J by 4 bases, with 5 bases of the junction left unmatched. The CDR3 is 15 residues long. In germline, CDR1 is SGHKS, CDR2 YYEKEE (reference sequence). The DNA for the CDR3 is TGTGCCAGCAGCTTGGTAACAGGGGGTACCTATGGCTACACCTTC. Its translation: CASSLVTGGTYGYTF.

CDR3 region: CASSFGTGGQPQHF. The CDR3 DNA sequence: TGTGCCAGCAGCTTTGGGACAGGGGGGCAGCCCCAGCATTTT. The V call is TRBV9, the J call TRBJ1-5, with TRBD1 identical over 11 bases. Germline V lookup: CDR1 SGDLS, CDR2 YYNGEE. The CDR3 contains 14 residues. After removal of 4 bases from V and 7 bases from J, the junction contained 4 bases not matched to a gene.

The chain links TRBV7-9 to TRBJ2-3, with D perhaps TRBD2 (7 bases). Germline V gene data show CDR1 as SEHNR and CDR2 as FQNEAQ (reference sequence). This CDR3 comprises 17 residues. V was shortened by 4 bases and J by 0 bases, with 17 bases between the two germline ends. The CDR3 here is CASSWGGQAGSTDTQYF. CDR3 DNA: TGTGCCAGCAGCTGGGGGGGGCAAGCGGGAAGCACAGATACGCAGTATTTT. Variable domain in full (rest from reference TRBV7-9 and TRBJ2-3): DTGVSQNPRHKITKRGQNVTFRCDPISEHNRLYWYRQTLGQGPEFLTYFQNEAQLEKSRLLSDRFSAERPKGSFSTLEIQRTEQGDSAMYLCASSWGGQAGSTDTQYFGPGTRLTVL.

The CDR3 DNA reads as TGTGCCAGCACTTCGGACGAGCAGTACTTC. Protein sequence: CASTSDEQYF. The chain uses TRBV7-3 and TRBJ2-7, with D hard to call. V lost 7 bases to trimming and J lost 5 bases, with 6 bases between them. Germline CDR1 SGHTA, CDR2 FQGTGA. CDR3 length: 10 residues.

This clone occurred once. This chain links TRBV5-1 with TRBJ1-3; D not resolved. Germline V lookup: CDR1 SGHRS, CDR2 YFSETQ. V was cut by 0 bases and J by 2 bases, with 9 bases left in between. This CDR3 has 15 residues. CDR3 DNA sequence: TGCGCCAGCAGCTTGGACCCGGCGGCTGGAAACACCATATATTTT. Translated, it gives CASSLDPAAGNTIYF. Full variable domain (outside the CDR3, taken from reference TRBV5-1 and TRBJ1-3): KAGVTQTPRYLIKTRGQQVTLSCSPISGHRSVSWYQQTPGQGLQFLFEYFSETQRNKGNFPGRFSGRQFSNSRSEMNVSTLELGDSALYLCASSLDPAAGNTIYFGEGSWLTVV.

This chain connects TRBV4-1 to TRBJ1-4; TRBD1 matches at 7 bases. CDR3 size: 15 residues. CDR1 is MGHRA, CDR2 YSYEKL, per germline. V dropped 3 bases and J dropped 4; count of bases not matched to a gene: 5. CDR3 sequence reads: CASSQGGQDNEKLFF. DNA for the CDR3: TGCGCCAGCAGCCAGGGCGGACAGGATAATGAAAAACTGTTTTTT.

The chain recombines TRBV10-1 with TRBJ2-5; a possible D gene is TRBD1 (6 bases). V gave up 6 bases and J gave up 2 bases, with 10 bases separating them. Germline V CDR1 and CDR2: WNHNN, SYGVQD (reference sequence). CDR3 size: 13 residues. The CDR3 sequence: CASRGQCQETQYF. The CDR3 nucleotides read TGCGCCAGCAGAGGACAGTGTCAAGAGACCCAGTACTTC.

This chain uses TRBV7-3 with TRBJ2-1; a possible D gene is TRBD2 (6 bases). The V and J ends lost 2 bases and 6 bases respectively, with 14 bases between them. CDR3 length: 15 amino acids. CDR1 and CDR2 (germline): SGHTA, FQGTGA. CDR3 sequence reads: CASSLLPEGINEQFF. CDR3 bases: TGTGCCAGCAGCTTACTCCCGGAGGGGATCAATGAGCAGTTCTTC.

The genes are TRBV5-1 and TRBJ2-5; 9 nucleotides align to TRBD2. Per the germline V gene, CDR1 is SGHRS and CDR2 is YFSETQ. The CDR3 is 15 amino acids. V dropped 2 bases and J dropped 0; count of bases not matched to a gene: 2. The CDR3 DNA follows: TGCGCCAGCAGCTTAAGCGGGGGGAACCAAGAGACCCAGTACTTC. Its protein is CASSLSGGNQETQYF.